This TCR beta chain was sequenced for a study of shared clonotypes between healthy human individuals. Deep level was the assay's run setting. The protocol was immunoSEQ multiplex PCR, while the TCRdb copy is restricted to in-frame clones and leaves out a portion. The data contain under 1,100,000 clones, approximately 80% of them singletons. On this clone itself: Antigen: not known.

Overall study findings and caveats: Sampling used blood alone; tissue repertoires probably differ.

The ends lost 5 bases at V and 7 bases at J; junction bases unmatched: 6. Germline loops: CDR1 LNHNV, CDR2 YYDKDF (reference sequence). The CDR3 contains 14 residues. The receptor was derived from a man aged 18 to 29 in good health. Some clones in this sample may be carry-over from other donors' samples. The sample comprised memory CD4+ T cells from PBMCs. As for subset: CD45RA-negative fraction. The chain joins TRBV15 to TRBJ2-2; 8 bases map to TRBD2. CDR3 nucleotide sequence: TGTGCCACCAGCTCCGGACTAGCCGTCGGGGAGCTGTTTTTT. Translating it yields CATSSGLAVGELFF. Complete variable domain (other parts from reference TRBV15 and TRBJ2-2): DAMVIQNPRYQVTQFGKPVTLSCSQTLNHNVMYWYQQKSSQAPKLLFHYYDKDFNNEADTPDNFQSRRPNTSFCFLDIRSPGLGDTAMYLCATSSGLAVGELFFGEGSRLTVL.